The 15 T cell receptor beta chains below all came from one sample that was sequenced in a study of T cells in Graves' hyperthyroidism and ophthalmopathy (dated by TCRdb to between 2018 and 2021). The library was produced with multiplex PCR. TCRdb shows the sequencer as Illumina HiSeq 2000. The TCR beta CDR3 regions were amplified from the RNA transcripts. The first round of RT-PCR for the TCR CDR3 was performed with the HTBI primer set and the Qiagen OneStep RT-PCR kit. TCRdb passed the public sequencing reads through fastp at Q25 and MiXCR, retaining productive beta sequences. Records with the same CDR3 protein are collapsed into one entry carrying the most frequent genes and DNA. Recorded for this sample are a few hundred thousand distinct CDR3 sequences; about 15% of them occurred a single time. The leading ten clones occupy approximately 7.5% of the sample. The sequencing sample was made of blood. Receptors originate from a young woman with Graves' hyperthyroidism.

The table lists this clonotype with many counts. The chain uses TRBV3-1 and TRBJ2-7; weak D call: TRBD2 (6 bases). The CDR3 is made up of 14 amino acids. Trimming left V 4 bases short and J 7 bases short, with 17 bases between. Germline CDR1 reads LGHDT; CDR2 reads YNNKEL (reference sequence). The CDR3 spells CASSPRDHVREQYF. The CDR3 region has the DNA TGTGCCAGCAGCCCGCGGGACCATGTTCGGGAGCAGTACTTC.

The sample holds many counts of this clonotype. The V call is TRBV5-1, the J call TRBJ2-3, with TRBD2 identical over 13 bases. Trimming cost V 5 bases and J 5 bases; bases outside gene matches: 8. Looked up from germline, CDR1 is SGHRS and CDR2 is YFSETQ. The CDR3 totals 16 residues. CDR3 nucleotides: TGCGCCAGCAGAGTTGGACTAGCGGGAGATGGAGATACGCAGTATTTT. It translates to CASRVGLAGDGDTQYF.

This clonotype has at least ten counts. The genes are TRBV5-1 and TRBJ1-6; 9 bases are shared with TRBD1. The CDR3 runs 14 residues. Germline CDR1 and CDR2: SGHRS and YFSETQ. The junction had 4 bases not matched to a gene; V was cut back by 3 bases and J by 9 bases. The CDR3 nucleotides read TGCGCCAGCAGCTCGGACAGGGGCGGTTCACCCCTCCACTTT. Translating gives CASSSDRGGSPLHF.

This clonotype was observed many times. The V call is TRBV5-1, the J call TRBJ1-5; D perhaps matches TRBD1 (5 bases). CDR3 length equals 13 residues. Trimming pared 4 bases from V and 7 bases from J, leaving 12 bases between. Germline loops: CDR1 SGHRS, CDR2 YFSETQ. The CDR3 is CASSAGVEQPQHF. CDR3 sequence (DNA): TGCGCCAGCAGCGCGGGGGTTGAGCAGCCCCAGCATTTT.

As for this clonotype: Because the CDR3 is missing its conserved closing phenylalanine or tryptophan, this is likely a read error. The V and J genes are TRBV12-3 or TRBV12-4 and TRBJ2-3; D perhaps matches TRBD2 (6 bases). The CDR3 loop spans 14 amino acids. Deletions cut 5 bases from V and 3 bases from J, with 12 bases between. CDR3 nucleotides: TGTGCCAGCAGTCCGGGGGATGGGACAGATACGCAGTATCTT. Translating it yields CASSPGDGTDTQYL.

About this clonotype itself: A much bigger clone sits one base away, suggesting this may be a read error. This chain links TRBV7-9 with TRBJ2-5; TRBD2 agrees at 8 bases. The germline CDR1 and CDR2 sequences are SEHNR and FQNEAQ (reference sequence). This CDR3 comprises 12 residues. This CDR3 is CAPTGGAETQYF. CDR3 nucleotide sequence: TGTGCGCCCACCGGGGGGGCGGAGACCCAGTACTTC.

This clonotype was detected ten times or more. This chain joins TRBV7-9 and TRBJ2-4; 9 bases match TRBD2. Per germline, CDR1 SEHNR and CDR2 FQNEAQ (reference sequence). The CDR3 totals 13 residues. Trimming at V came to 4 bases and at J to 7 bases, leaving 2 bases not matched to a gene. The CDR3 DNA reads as TGTGCCAGCAGCTCGGGACTAGCTAACATTCAGTACTTC. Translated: CASSSGLANIQYF.

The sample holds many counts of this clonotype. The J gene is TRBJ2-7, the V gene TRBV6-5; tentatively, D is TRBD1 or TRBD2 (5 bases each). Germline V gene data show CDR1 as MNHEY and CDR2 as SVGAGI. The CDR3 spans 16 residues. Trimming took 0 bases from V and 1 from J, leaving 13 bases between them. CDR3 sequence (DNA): TGTGCCAGCAGTTACTCGAAGAGGGGCAGTTCCTACGAGCAGTACTTC. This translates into CASSYSKRGSSYEQYF.

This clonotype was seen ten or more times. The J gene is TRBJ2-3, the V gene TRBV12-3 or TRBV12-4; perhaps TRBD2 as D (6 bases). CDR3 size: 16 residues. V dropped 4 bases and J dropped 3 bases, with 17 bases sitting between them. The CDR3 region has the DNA TGTGCCAGCAGTTCAGGAGGGGTCGGTGGAACAGATACGCAGTATTTT. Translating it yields CASSSGGVGGTDTQYF.

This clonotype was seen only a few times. The CDR3 reads CASSVRLATDTGELFF. In DNA, the CDR3 is TGTGCCAGCAGTGTTCGACTAGCGACAGACACCGGGGAGCTGTTTTTT. This chain uses TRBV6-1 with TRBJ2-2; TRBD2 matches at 8 bases. The germline gives CDR1 MNHNS, CDR2 SASEGT. J lost 3 bases, V lost 4 bases, and 7 bases had no gene match. The CDR3 consists of 16 residues.

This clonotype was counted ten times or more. DNA of the CDR3: TGTGCCAGCAGCTTGGGGACTAGGAACTACGAGCAGTACTTC. Protein product: CASSLGTRNYEQYF. J is TRBJ2-7 and V is TRBV7-8; 8 bases agree with TRBD2. The CDR3 covers 14 residues. With 3 bases clipped from V and 3 bases from J, the junction kept 4 bases outside the gene matches. Germline-derived CDR1 and CDR2 are SGHVS and FQNEAQ.

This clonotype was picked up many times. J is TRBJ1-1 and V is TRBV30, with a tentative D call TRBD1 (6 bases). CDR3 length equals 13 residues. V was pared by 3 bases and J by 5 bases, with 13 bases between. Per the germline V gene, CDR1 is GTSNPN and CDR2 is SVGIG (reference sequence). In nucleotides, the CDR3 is TGTGCCTGGAGAGAAGGGGGAGAAACTGAAGCTTTCTTT. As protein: CAWREGGETEAFF.

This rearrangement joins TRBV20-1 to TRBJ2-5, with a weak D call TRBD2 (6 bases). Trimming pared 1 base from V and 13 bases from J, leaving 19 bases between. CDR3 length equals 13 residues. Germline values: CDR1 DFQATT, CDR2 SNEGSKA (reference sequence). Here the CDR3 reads CSARVKLGGPGYF. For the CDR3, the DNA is TGCAGTGCTAGAGTTAAGTTGGGAGGTCCGGGGTACTTC.

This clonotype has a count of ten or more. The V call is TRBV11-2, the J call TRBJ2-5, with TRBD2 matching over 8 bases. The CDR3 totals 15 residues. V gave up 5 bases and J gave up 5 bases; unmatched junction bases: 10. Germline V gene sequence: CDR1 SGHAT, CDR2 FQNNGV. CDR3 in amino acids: CASSMPGTSRETQYF. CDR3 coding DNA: TGTGCCAGCAGCATGCCCGGGACTAGTAGGGAGACCCAGTACTTC.

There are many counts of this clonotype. CDR3 sequence: CASSLVVTVTNEKLFF. The CDR3 nucleotides are TGTGCCAGCAGCTTAGTGGTGACAGTAACTAATGAAAAACTGTTTTTT. V and J are TRBV7-9 and TRBJ1-4; D perhaps matches TRBD1 (5 bases). Germline loops: CDR1 SEHNR, CDR2 FQNEAQ (reference sequence). V was trimmed by 1 base and J by 1 base, leaving 10 bases between them. The CDR3 is made up of 16 amino acids.